What follows are 25 T cell receptor beta chains derived from one specimen sequenced in a study of T cell repertoires in cytomegalovirus infection. TCRdb independently ran MiXCR on the reads; one entry per CDR3 protein. Of some 400,000 distinct CDR3 sequences listed, less than 20% are singletons. Sequencing was carried out using PBMCs. The receptor source for this set is a human donor in good health (CMV status not recorded). Some clones in this sample may be carry-over from other donors' samples.

In this sample, this clonotype turned up a few times. This chain connects TRBV2 to TRBJ2-5; TRBD2 matches 8 bases. Trimming cost V 4 bases and J 4 bases; bases outside gene matches: 8. The CDR3 runs to 15 residues. Germline V gene data show CDR1 as SNHLY and CDR2 as FYNNEI. The CDR3 region is CASSAGGPVAETQYF. The CDR3 nucleotides read TGTGCCAGCAGTGCGGGAGGGCCAGTTGCAGAGACCCAGTACTTC.

DNA of the CDR3: TGCAGCGTGTCGGGAGGGCGAGATACGCAGTATTTT. Translation: CSVSGGRDTQYF. The V and J genes are TRBV29-1 and TRBJ2-3, with 8 bases matching TRBD2. V trimming: 6 bases; J trimming: 5 bases; junction bases outside the gene matches: 4. The CDR3 spans 12 residues. From germline, CDR1 is SQVTM and CDR2 ANQGSEA.

This clonotype was observed many times. The chain has TRBV7-8 and TRBJ1-5, with no clear D. Germline-derived CDR1 and CDR2 are SGHVS and FQNEAQ. V was cut by 0 bases and J by 7 bases, with 10 bases left in between. The CDR3 sequence is 14 residues long. CDR3 region: CASSLAFHEQPQHF. The CDR3 DNA follows: TGTGCCAGCAGCTTAGCTTTCCACGAGCAGCCCCAGCATTTT. The full variable domain, in which reference TRBV7-8 and TRBJ1-5 provide the parts outside the CDR3, is GAGVSQSPRYKVAKRGQDVALRCDPISGHVSLFWYQQALGQGPEFLTYFQNEAQLDKSGLPSDRFFAERPEGSVSTLKIQRTQQEDSAVYLCASSLAFHEQPQHFGDGTRLSIL.

Here the CDR3 DNA reads TGTGCCAGCAGCGCCCCAGGCTCGAAGGAAGCTTTCTTT. This codes for CASSAPGSKEAFF. The V call is TRBV6-2 or TRBV6-3, the J call TRBJ1-1; D remains unclear. The germline V and J ends were trimmed by 6 bases and 8 bases, with 16 bases remaining between them. Germline assignment: CDR1 MNHEY and CDR2 SVGEGT. This CDR3 contains 13 residues.

The chain carries TRBV2 and TRBJ1-2; no clear D gene. Trimming cost V 4 bases and J 3 bases, with 9 bases left between them. The CDR3 consists of 13 residues. Germline CDR1 reads SNHLY; CDR2 reads FYNNEI. CDR3 coding DNA: TGTGCCAGCAGTGGGGGAGATCACTATGGCTACACCTTC. It codes for CASSGGDHYGYTF.

This clonotype came up many times. The chain carries TRBV2 and TRBJ2-7, with D perhaps assigned TRBD1 or TRBD2 (5 bases each). V shed 3 bases and J shed 2 bases, with 11 bases lying between them. CDR1 and CDR2 (germline): SNHLY, FYNNEI. CDR3 size: 14 residues. In DNA, the CDR3 is TGTGCCAGCAGTGAGTGGCAGGGACCCTACGAGCAGTACTTC. This sequence encodes CASSEWQGPYEQYF.

The V and J genes are TRBV20-1 and TRBJ2-7; 9 bases line up with TRBD1. Germline V gene lookup returns CDR1 DFQATT and CDR2 SNEGSKA (reference sequence). This CDR3 has 15 residues. J lost 1 base, V lost 1 base, and 5 bases had no gene match. CDR3 sequence: CSARGEGTGSYEQYF. CDR3 coding DNA: TGCAGTGCTAGAGGGGAGGGGACAGGGTCCTACGAGCAGTACTTC.

Points on this clonotype: The junction departs from germline at one end; a sequencing error may be responsible. CDR3 DNA: TGTGCCAGCAGCTTGGCCGGGGGGTCGTTGAATGATCAGTTGTTC. Its protein product is CASSLAGGSLNDQLF. The rearrangement joins TRBV5-4 to TRBJ2-1; TRBD2 agrees at 7 bases. The CDR3 contains 15 residues. From germline, CDR1 is SGHNT and CDR2 YYREEE (reference sequence).

This clonotype came up many times. The chain combines TRBV28 with TRBJ1-5, with D possibly being TRBD1 (5 bases). Germline-derived CDR1 and CDR2 are MDHEN and SYDVKM. Deletions cut 2 bases from V and 7 bases from J, with 15 bases between. This CDR3 is 15 amino acids long. Here the CDR3 reads CASSLISPGSQPQHF. DNA for the CDR3: TGTGCCAGCAGTTTAATCTCGCCAGGGAGCCAGCCCCAGCATTTT. The whole variable domain, remainder taken from reference TRBV28 and TRBJ1-5, is DVKVTQSSRYLVKRTGEKVFLECVQDMDHENMFWYRQDPGLGLRLIYFSYDVKMKEKGDIPEGYSVSREKKERFSLILESASTNQTSMYLCASSLISPGSQPQHFGDGTRLSIL.

Worth noting for this clonotype: The CDR3 does not end in the conserved phenylalanine or tryptophan, so this is likely a read error. The V call is TRBV7-2, the J call TRBJ1-1; D is ambiguous. Trimming pared 6 bases from V and 4 bases from J, leaving 21 bases between. CDR1 SGHTA and CDR2 FQGNSA come from the germline V gene. CDR3 length: 16 residues. CDR3 sequence (DNA): TGTGCCAGCAGGGGAGGCCGAACGGGGTTGATCACTGAAGCTTTCATT. Its protein is CASRGGRTGLITEAFI.

This clonotype has at least ten counts. The rearrangement joins TRBV7-2 to TRBJ1-5; 7 bases align to TRBD1. The CDR3 spans 13 residues. Germline V gene sequence: CDR1 SGHTA, CDR2 FQGNSA. V shed 5 bases and J 5 bases; nucleotides not matched to a gene: 3. CDR3 bases: TGTGCCAGCAGCGTCGGGACAGATCAGCCCCAGCATTTT. Protein: CASSVGTDQPQHF. The whole variable domain, remainder taken from reference TRBV7-2 and TRBJ1-5, is GAGVSQSPSNKVTEKGKDVELRCDPISGHTALYWYRQSLGQGLEFLIYFQGNSAPDKSGLPSDRFSAERTGGSVSTLTIQRTQQEDSAVYLCASSVGTDQPQHFGDGTRLSIL.

In regard to this clonotype: A read error may be the cause here, since a much bigger clone is one base away. V gene TRBV7-2 combines with J gene TRBJ2-7; 8 nucleotides agree with TRBD2. Per germline, CDR1 SGHTA and CDR2 FQGNSA. There are 14 residues in the CDR3. Unmatched junction bases numbered 3, after V lost 2 bases and J lost 3 bases. This chain's CDR3 is CASSLRRGDYEQYF. CDR3 nucleotides: TGTGCCAGCAGCTTAAGGCGGGGGGACTACGAGCAGTACTTC.

In this sample, this clonotype turned up a few times. This chain uses TRBV27 with TRBJ2-7; 11 bases map to TRBD2. Germline trimming cut 4 bases from V and 2 bases from J; bases unmatched to any gene: 7. Germline V CDR1 and CDR2: MNHEY, SMNVEV (reference sequence). CDR3 size: 16 residues. The CDR3 DNA follows: TGTGCCAGCAGTTCAAACCTAGCGGGGGGTACCTACGAGCAGTACTTC. Translated, it gives CASSSNLAGGTYEQYF.

This clonotype was counted at least ten times. This chain links TRBV7-2 with TRBJ2-3, with 8 nucleotides matching TRBD2. The CDR3 totals 15 residues. Trimming cost V 5 bases and J 3 bases; bases outside gene matches: 7. CDR1 and CDR2 from the germline V gene are SGHTA and FQGNSA. CDR3 sequence reads: CASSPGTRSTDTQYF. CDR3 DNA sequence: TGTGCCAGCAGCCCCGGGACTAGGTCAACAGATACGCAGTATTTT.

In this sample, this clonotype turned up a few times. The chain combines TRBV7-2 with TRBJ2-2; D perhaps matches TRBD2 (5 bases). V was shortened by 6 bases and J by 6 bases, with 8 bases between the two germline ends. CDR1 is SGHTA and CDR2 is FQGNSA in the germline V gene. The CDR3 has 12 amino acids. The DNA for the CDR3 is TGTGCCAGCAGACTAGTCCCCGGGGAGCTGTTTTTT. The encoded protein is CASRLVPGELFF. Drawing the rest from reference TRBV7-2 and TRBJ2-2, the complete variable domain is GAGVSQSPSNKVTEKGKDVELRCDPISGHTALYWYRQSLGQGLEFLIYFQGNSAPDKSGLPSDRFSAERTGGSVSTLTIQRTQQEDSAVYLCASRLVPGELFFGEGSRLTVL.

This clonotype was seen only a few times. The chain employs TRBV2 and TRBJ2-7; D not resolved. This CDR3 comprises 13 residues. Trimming removed 3 bases at V and 4 bases at J, with 10 bases between. Germline V lookup: CDR1 SNHLY, CDR2 FYNNEI. Written as DNA, the CDR3 is TGTGCCAGCAGTGATTCGGGCGGTTACGAGCAGTACTTC. Its protein product is CASSDSGGYEQYF.

At least ten counts were recorded for this clonotype. V and J are TRBV5-1 and TRBJ1-2; 8 bases match TRBD1. V trimming: 1 base; J trimming: 6 bases; junction bases outside the gene matches: 5. There are 14 residues in the CDR3. Germline assignment: CDR1 SGHRS and CDR2 YFSETQ. The CDR3 DNA reads as TGCGCCAGCAGCTTGTATACAGGGGGAGATGGCTACACCTTC. This encodes CASSLYTGGDGYTF.

This clonotype came up many times. The rearrangement links TRBV7-8 to TRBJ1-4, with unresolved D. The V end was cut by 3 bases, the J end by 5 bases, with 10 bases between. The CDR3 loop spans 14 amino acids. Germline V gene data show CDR1 as SGHVS and CDR2 as FQNEAQ. CDR3 sequence reads: CASSFRRLNEKLFF. For the CDR3, the DNA is TGTGCCAGCAGCTTCAGAAGATTGAATGAAAAACTGTTTTTT.

This chain joins TRBV7-8 and TRBJ1-4; TRBD1 agrees at 11 bases. J lost 5 bases, V lost 0 bases, and 5 bases had no gene match. This CDR3 contains 17 residues. Germline CDR1 SGHVS, CDR2 FQNEAQ. CDR3 region: CASSLAWTGGLNEKLFF. DNA for the CDR3: TGTGCCAGCAGCTTAGCTTGGACAGGGGGCTTGAATGAAAAACTGTTTTTT.

The chain recombines TRBV11-2 with TRBJ1-4; 10 nucleotides line up with TRBD1. This CDR3 comprises 15 residues. The germline V gene has CDR1 SGHAT and CDR2 FQNNGV. Trimming took 1 base from V and 10 from J; bases not matched to a gene: 6. The CDR3 sequence is CASSLGDRGFGKLFF. CDR3 coding DNA: TGTGCCAGCAGCTTAGGGGACAGGGGCTTCGGAAAACTGTTTTTT.

This chain links TRBV11-2 with TRBJ1-2; weak D call: TRBD1 (6 bases). The CDR3 has 14 residues. Trimming removed 2 bases from V and 8 bases from J, with 15 bases in between. In germline, CDR1 is SGHAT, CDR2 FQNNGV. The DNA for the CDR3 is TGTGCCAGCAGCTTAACGGGCGGGACAAACGGCTACACCTTC. Its protein product is CASSLTGGTNGYTF.

This clonotype was found a few times. This chain connects TRBV7-2 to TRBJ2-7; 9 nucleotides align to TRBD1. J gave up 5 bases and V 5 bases, and 7 bases lay outside the gene matches. CDR3 size: 14 residues. The germline V gene has CDR1 SGHTA and CDR2 FQGNSA. The CDR3 sequence: CASSIRQGGHEQYF. DNA of the CDR3: TGTGCCAGCAGCATAAGACAGGGGGGTCACGAGCAGTACTTC.

This chain links TRBV12-3 or TRBV12-4 with TRBJ1-1; D uncertain. There are 14 residues in the CDR3. V was cut by 5 bases and J by 4 bases, with 14 bases left in between. Here the CDR3 reads CASSPLRSGTEAFF. CDR3 bases: TGTGCCAGCAGTCCACTCCGTTCCGGCACTGAAGCTTTCTTT.

Ten or more counts support this clonotype. The J gene is TRBJ2-7, the V gene TRBV7-2; D is uncertain. Germline CDR1 reads SGHTA; CDR2 reads FQGNSA. V was cut by 2 bases and J by 7 bases, with 9 bases left in between. The CDR3 is 12 amino acids. CDR3 coding DNA: TGTGCCAGCAGCTTATCCCGCCGGGAGCAGTACTTC. Its translation is CASSLSRREQYF. Variable domain in full (rest from reference TRBV7-2 and TRBJ2-7): GAGVSQSPSNKVTEKGKDVELRCDPISGHTALYWYRQSLGQGLEFLIYFQGNSAPDKSGLPSDRFSAERTGGSVSTLTIQRTQQEDSAVYLCASSLSRREQYFGPGTRLTVT.

This clonotype came up a few times. The chain is built from TRBV2 and TRBJ1-3; the D gene is possibly TRBD1 (6 bases). Germline V CDR1 and CDR2: SNHLY, FYNNEI. V lost 8 bases and J 0 bases, leaving 14 bases between the germline ends. This CDR3 is built from 15 residues. The CDR3 reads CASRRTVRSGNTIYF. The CDR3 coding sequence is TGTGCCAGCCGCCGGACAGTCCGCTCTGGAAACACCATATATTTT.